This T cell receptor (beta chain) was sequenced during a study of control samples from healthy donors and cancer patients (dated by TCRdb to about 2020). The library was produced with the immunoSEQ multiplex PCR assay. The clones in this table, taken by TCRdb from immuneACCESS, are in-frame only. Not every clone is retained; where verified, under half of the shortfall comes from an unresolved V gene, and the cause of the rest is unknown. The sample table shows some 140,000 clones, and nearly 90% are seen once. Of the sample, about 7.9% falls within the top ten clones. V was cut back by 3 bases and J by 7 bases, leaving a gap of 12 bases between them. Inclusive of the bounding cysteine and phenylalanine, the CDR3 is 13 residues long. CDR3 DNA only is kept here, 39 bases in frame from base 1. Turning to this clone: Its antigen is still unknown. Per-nucleotide qualities are absent, and no much larger clonotype sits a single base away. At the DNA level, this CDR3 is encoded by other sequences in the same sample as well.

The receptor was derived from a man aged 45-65 years with head and neck cancer. Sequencing used PBMCs. This chain is built from TRBV12-3 or TRBV12-4 and TRBJ1-2; possibly the D gene is TRBD1, per 5 matching bases. The CDR3 is CASSFRQGSGYTF. The DNA is TGTGCCAGCAGTTTTCGGCAGGGCTCTGGCTACACCTTC.